This TCR beta chain was captured in a study of blood T cell repertoires in COVID-19. Germline CDR1 is KGHSH and CDR2 is LQKENI. This CDR3 region has 16 residues. Losses at the gene ends were 3 bases for V and 4 bases for J; bases not matched to a gene: 11. Method: immunoSEQ multiplex PCR; TCRdb's copy keeps in-frame clones and lacks some. The profile shows about 14,000 clones, around 89% of them singletons. V gene TRBV18 combines with J gene TRBJ1-1; 7 bases fit TRBD1. Sequenced material: peripheral blood. The source is a human donor in a cohort sampled during active COVID-19. The CDR3 DNA follows: TGTGCCAGCTCACCGCTCCCTGGACAGGCGCTCACTGAAGCTTTCTTT. This codes for CASSPLPGQALTEAFF.